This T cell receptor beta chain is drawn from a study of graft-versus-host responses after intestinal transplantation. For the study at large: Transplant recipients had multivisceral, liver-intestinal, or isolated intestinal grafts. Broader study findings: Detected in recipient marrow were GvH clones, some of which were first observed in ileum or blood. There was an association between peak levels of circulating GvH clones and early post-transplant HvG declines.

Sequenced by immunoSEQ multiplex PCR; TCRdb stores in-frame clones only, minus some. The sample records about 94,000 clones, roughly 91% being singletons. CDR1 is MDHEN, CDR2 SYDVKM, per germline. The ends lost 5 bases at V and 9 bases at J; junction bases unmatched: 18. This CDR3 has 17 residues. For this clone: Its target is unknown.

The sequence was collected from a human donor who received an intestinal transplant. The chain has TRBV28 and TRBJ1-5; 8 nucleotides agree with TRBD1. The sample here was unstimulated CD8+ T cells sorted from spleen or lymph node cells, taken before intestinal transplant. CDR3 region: CASSTSKRGQGARPQHF. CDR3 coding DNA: TGTGCCAGCAGTACATCAAAGCGTGGACAGGGAGCCCGGCCCCAGCATTTT.